This T cell receptor (beta chain) originates from a study of cytomegalovirus exposure and HLA in healthy donors. Study overall: Early release data held about 85 million unique TCRs from HLA-typed donors. In terms of ancestry, the Caucasian-associated cluster contained 75% to 90% of the approximately 380 genotyped donors.

A note on this clone: The antigen remains undetermined.

Study results and caveats: Analysis performed later found roughly 18,000 TCR beta sequences associated with HLA alleles at 0.05 false discovery rate.

The CDR3 extends over 19 amino acids. V trimming: 3 bases; J trimming: 4 bases; junction bases outside the gene matches: 12. Germline lookup yields CDR1 SGDLS and CDR2 YYNGEE. Primers included in the PCR were 60 Vbeta and 13 Jbeta primers. Using immunoSEQ multiplex PCR, the repertoire was profiled, and TCRdb retains in-frame clones only, with some absent. The data contain 200,000 or so clones, 75% to 90% of them singletons. Sequencing used PBMCs. The J gene is TRBJ2-3, the V gene TRBV9, with 15 bases fitting TRBD2. This TCR derives from a woman in her forties or fifties in good health and CMV-seropositive. The CDR3 here is CASSAPEGLAGGRADTQYF. DNA for the CDR3: TGTGCCAGCAGCGCTCCGGAAGGACTAGCGGGGGGGCGGGCAGATACGCAGTATTTT.